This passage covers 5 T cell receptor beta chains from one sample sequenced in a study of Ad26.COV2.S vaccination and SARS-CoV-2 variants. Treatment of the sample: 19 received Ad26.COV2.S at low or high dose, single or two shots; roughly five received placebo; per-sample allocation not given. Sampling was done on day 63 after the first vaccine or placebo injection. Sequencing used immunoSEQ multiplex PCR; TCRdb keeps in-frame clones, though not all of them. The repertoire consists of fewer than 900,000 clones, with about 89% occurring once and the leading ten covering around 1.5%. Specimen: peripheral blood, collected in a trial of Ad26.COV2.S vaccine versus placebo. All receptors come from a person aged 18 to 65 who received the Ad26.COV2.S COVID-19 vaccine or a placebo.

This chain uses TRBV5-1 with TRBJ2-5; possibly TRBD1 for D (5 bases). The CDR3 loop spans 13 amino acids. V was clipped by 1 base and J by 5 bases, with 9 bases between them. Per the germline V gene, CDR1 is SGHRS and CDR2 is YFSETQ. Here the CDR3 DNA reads TGCGCCAGCAGCTTGCGAGACAGCGAGACCCAGTACTTC. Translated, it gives CASSLRDSETQYF.

CDR3 in amino acids: CATVAGVTFTSYEQYF. CDR3 nucleotides: TGTGCCACCGTAGCGGGAGTCACTTTCACGTCCTACGAGCAGTACTTC. The J gene is TRBJ2-7, the V gene TRBV10-3; 9 nucleotides align to TRBD2. Losses at the gene ends were 10 bases for V and 1 base for J; bases not matched to a gene: 14. CDR3 size: 16 residues. Germline values: CDR1 ENHRY, CDR2 SYGVKD.

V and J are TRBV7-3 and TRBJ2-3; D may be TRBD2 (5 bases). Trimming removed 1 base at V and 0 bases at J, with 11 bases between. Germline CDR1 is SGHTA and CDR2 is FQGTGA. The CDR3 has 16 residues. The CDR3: CASSLKGGLSTDTQYF. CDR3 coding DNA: TGTGCCAGCAGCTTAAAAGGCGGGTTGAGCACAGATACGCAGTATTTT. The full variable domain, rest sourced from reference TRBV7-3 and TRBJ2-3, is GAGVSQTPSNKVTEKGKYVELRCDPISGHTALYWYRQSLGQGPEFLIYFQGTGAADDSGLPNDRFFAVRPEGSVSTLKIQRTERGDSAVYLCASSLKGGLSTDTQYFGPGTRLTVL.

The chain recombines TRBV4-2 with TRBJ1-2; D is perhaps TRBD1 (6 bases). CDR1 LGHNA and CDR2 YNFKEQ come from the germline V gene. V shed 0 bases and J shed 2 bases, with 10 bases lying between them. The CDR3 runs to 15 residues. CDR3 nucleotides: TGTGCCAGCAGCCAAGAAACAGGGTCCAACTATGGCTACACCTTC. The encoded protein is CASSQETGSNYGYTF.

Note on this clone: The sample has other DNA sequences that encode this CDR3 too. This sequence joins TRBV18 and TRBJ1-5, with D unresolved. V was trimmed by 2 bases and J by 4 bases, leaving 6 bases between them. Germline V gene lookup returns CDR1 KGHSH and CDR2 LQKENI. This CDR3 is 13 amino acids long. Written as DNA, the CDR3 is TGTGCCAGCTCACCAGGACGGAATCAGCCCCAGCATTTT. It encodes CASSPGRNQPQHF. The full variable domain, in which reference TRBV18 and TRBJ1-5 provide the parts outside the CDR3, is NAGVMQNPRHLVRRRGQEARLRCSPMKGHSHVYWYRQLPEEGLKFMVYLQKENIIDESGMPKERFSAEFPKEGPSILRIQQVVRGDSAAYFCASSPGRNQPQHFGDGTRLSIL.